This T cell receptor (beta chain) was sequenced for a study of Graves' ophthalmopathy and Graves' hyperthyroidism. Whole-study findings and limits: In blood appeared most of the expanded thyroid clonotypes whose frequency exceeded 0.001.

RNA transcripts served as template for amplifying TCR beta CDR3 sequences. First-round RT-PCR relied on HTBI primers, and a second-round multiplex PCR came next. Each CDR3 protein is one row after TCRdb ran MiXCR on the multiplex PCR reads. This sample has 45,000 to 60,000 distinct CDR3 sequences; roughly half occur once, and the top ten carry roughly 4.7%. This clonotype was observed many times. What it binds is not known. The CDR3 is made up of 13 amino acids. J lost 9 bases, V lost 8 bases, and 9 bases had no gene match. The V gene's germline CDR1 is GTSNPN and CDR2 SVGIG (reference sequence). The V gene is TRBV30, the J gene TRBJ1-6; 8 bases are a match to TRBD1. The specimen was peripheral blood. The sequence was collected from an adult woman with Graves' ophthalmopathy. The DNA of the CDR3 is TGTGCCCGACGAACCGACAGGGGTTCACCCCTCCACTTT. Translating it yields CARRTDRGSPLHF.